Detailed here is one T cell receptor beta chain. The method was immunoSEQ multiplex PCR; TCRdb's version includes in-frame clones alone and lacks a portion of them. Of 95,000 to 100,000 clones in the sample, roughly 84% were seen once. This entry belongs to a study of T cell responses to AZD1222 COVID-19 vaccine. Germline V gene sequence: CDR1 LGHDT, CDR2 YNNKEL (reference sequence). The V end was cut by 3 bases, the J end by 4 bases, with 18 bases between. The CDR3 consists of 16 residues. The TCR comes from an adult in good health. The gene calls are TRBV3-1 (or the pseudogene TRBV3-2) and TRBJ1-1; D not certain. Sequencing was performed on peripheral blood, taken on day 0 of AZD1222 vaccination. CDR3 sequence (DNA): TGTGCCAGCAGCCACGGAACCAGATTACTTGGCACTGAAGCTTTCTTT. It is translated as CASSHGTRLLGTEAFF.